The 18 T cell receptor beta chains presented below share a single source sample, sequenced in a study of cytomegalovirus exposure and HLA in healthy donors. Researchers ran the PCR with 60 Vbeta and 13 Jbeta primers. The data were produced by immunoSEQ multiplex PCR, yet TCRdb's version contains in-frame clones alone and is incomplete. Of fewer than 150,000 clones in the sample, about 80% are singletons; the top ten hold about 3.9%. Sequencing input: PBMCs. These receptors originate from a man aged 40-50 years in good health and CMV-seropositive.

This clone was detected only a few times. CDR3: CASSSRDRSPFEAFF. CDR3 in DNA: TGTGCCAGCAGCTCCCGGGACAGGAGTCCATTTGAAGCTTTCTTT. V usage is TRBV11-2 and J usage is TRBJ1-1; TRBD1 aligns across 8 bases. The CDR3 totals 15 residues. The V gene end was trimmed by 4 bases and the J gene end by 7 bases; junction bases not matched to a gene: 11. Germline V gives CDR1 SGHAT, CDR2 FQNNGV.

The DNA for the CDR3 is TGTGCCAGCGGGACACCGAACACCGGGGAGCTGTTTTTT. It is translated as CASGTPNTGELFF. V and J are TRBV28 and TRBJ2-2; weak D call: TRBD1 (6 bases). Deletions cut 8 bases from V and 0 bases from J, with 7 bases between. The V gene's germline CDR1 is MDHEN and CDR2 SYDVKM. This CDR3 has 13 residues.

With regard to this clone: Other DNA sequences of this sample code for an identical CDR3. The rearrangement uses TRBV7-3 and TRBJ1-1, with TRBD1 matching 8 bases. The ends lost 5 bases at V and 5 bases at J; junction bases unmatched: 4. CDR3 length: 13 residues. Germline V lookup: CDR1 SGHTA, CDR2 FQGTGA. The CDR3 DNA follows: TGTGCCAGCAGCCGAGACAGGGGAACTGAAGCTTTCTTT. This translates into CASSRDRGTEAFF.

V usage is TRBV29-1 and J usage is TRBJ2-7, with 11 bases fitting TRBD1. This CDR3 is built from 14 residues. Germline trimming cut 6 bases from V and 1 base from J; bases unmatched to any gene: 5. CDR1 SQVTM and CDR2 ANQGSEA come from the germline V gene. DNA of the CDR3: TGCAGCGTCACAGGGACAGGGGGATCCTACGAGCAGTACTTC. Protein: CSVTGTGGSYEQYF.

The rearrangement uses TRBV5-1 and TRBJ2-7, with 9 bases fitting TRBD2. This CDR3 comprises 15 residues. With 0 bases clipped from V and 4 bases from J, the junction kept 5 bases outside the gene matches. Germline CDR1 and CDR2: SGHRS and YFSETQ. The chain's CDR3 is CASSLVLAGRYEQYF. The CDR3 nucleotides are TGCGCCAGCAGCTTGGTGCTAGCGGGGAGATACGAGCAGTACTTC. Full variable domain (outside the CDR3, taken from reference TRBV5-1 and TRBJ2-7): KAGVTQTPRYLIKTRGQQVTLSCSPISGHRSVSWYQQTPGQGLQFLFEYFSETQRNKGNFPGRFSGRQFSNSRSEMNVSTLELGDSALYLCASSLVLAGRYEQYFGPGTRLTVT.

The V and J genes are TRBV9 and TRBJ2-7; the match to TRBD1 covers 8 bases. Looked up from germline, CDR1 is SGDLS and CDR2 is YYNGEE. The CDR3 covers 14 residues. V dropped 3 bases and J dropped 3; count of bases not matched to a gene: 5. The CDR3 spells CASSGGQGNYEQYF. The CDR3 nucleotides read TGTGCCAGCAGCGGAGGACAGGGCAACTACGAGCAGTACTTC.

This CDR3 is CASSRDRVESPLHF. CDR3 DNA sequence: TGTGCCAGCAGTCGAGACAGGGTTGAATCACCCCTCCACTTT. The rearrangement uses TRBV2 and TRBJ1-6, with 7 bases that match TRBD1. Germline V gene data show CDR1 as SNHLY and CDR2 as FYNNEI. V trimming: 5 bases; J trimming: 10 bases; junction bases outside the gene matches: 8. The CDR3 extends over 14 amino acids.

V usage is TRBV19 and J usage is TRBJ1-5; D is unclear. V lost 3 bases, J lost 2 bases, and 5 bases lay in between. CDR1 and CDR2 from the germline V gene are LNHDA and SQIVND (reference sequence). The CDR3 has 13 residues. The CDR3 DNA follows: TGTGCCAGTAGTATCGAGGGCAATCAGCCCCAGCATTTT. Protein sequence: CASSIEGNQPQHF.

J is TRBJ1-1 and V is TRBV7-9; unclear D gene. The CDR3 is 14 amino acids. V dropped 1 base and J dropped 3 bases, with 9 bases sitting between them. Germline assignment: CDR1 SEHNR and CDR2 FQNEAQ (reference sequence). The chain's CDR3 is CASSLVLADTEAFF. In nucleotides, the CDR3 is TGTGCCAGCAGCTTAGTCCTTGCGGACACTGAAGCTTTCTTT.

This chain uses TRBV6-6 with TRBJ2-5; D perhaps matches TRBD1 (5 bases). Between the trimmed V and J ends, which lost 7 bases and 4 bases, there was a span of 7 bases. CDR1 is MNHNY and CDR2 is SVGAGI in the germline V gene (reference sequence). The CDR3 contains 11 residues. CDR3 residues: CASIQGETQYF. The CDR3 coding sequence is TGTGCCAGCATCCAGGGAGAGACCCAGTACTTC.

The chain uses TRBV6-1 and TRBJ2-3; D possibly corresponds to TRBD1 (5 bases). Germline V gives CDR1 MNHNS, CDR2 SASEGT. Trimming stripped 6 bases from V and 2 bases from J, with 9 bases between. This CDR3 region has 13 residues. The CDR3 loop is CASRQASTDTQYF. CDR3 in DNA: TGTGCCAGCAGACAGGCGTCCACAGATACGCAGTATTTT.

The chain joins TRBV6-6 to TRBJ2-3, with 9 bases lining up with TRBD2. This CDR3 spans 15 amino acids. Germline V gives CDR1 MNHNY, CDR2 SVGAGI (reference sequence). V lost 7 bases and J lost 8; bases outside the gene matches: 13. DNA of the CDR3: TGTGCCAGCACCGTGGGTAGCGGGAGTCGTGGTACGCAGTATTTT. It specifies CASTVGSGSRGTQYF.

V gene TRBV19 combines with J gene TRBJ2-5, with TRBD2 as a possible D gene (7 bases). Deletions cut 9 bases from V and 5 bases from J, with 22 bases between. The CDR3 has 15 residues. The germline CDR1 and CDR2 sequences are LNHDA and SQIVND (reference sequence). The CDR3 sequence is CASRAGGRGGETQYF. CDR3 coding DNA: TGTGCCAGCCGAGCCGGGGGTAGGGGGGGGGAGACCCAGTACTTC.

The CDR3 DNA reads as TGTGCCAGCAAGAGGACTACAGGATTGAACACTGAAGCTTTCTTT. Its translation: CASKRTTGLNTEAFF. The chain joins TRBV28 to TRBJ1-1; tentatively, D is TRBD1 (5 bases). CDR1 and CDR2 (germline): MDHEN, SYDVKM. Deletions cut 7 bases from V and 0 bases from J, with 15 bases between. This CDR3 has 15 residues.

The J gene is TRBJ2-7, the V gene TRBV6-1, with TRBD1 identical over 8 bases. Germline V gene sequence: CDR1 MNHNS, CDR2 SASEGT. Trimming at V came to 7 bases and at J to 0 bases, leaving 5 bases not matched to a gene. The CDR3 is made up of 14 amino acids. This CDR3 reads CASTRDRTSYEQYF. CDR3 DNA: TGTGCCAGCACTAGGGACAGGACCTCCTACGAGCAGTACTTC.

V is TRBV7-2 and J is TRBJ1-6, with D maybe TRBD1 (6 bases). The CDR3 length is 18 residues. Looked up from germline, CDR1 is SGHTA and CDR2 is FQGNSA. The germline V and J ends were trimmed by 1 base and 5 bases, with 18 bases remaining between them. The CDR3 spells CASSLVGSWTEDNSPLHF. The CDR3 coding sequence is TGTGCCAGCAGCTTAGTTGGGTCCTGGACAGAAGATAATTCACCCCTCCACTTT.

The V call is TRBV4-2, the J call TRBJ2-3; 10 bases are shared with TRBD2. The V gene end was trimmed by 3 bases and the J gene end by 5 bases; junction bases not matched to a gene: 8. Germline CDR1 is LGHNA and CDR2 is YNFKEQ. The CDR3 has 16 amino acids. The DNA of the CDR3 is TGTGCCAGCAGCCAGGAAGCGGGAGGGCCTGTAGATACGCAGTATTTT. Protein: CASSQEAGGPVDTQYF.

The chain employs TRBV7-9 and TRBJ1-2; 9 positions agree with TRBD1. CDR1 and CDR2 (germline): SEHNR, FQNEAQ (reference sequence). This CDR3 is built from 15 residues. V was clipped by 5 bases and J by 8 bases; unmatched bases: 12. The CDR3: CASSPGGTGSRGYTF. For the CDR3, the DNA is TGTGCCAGCAGCCCCGGAGGGACAGGGAGTCGGGGCTACACCTTC.